This T cell receptor (beta chain) came from a study of blood T cell repertoires in COVID-19. Looked up from germline, CDR1 is SGHRS and CDR2 is YFSETQ. Losses at the gene ends were 4 bases for V and 1 base for J; bases not matched to a gene: 6. CDR3 length: 15 residues. Authors' methods: Reference gene primers were amplified, and this amplification served to estimate nucleated cell counts. Sequenced by immunoSEQ multiplex PCR; TCRdb stores in-frame clones only, minus some. Clonal size and the V and J genes are those of that table, whereas D and trimming came from the DNA. The table has 61,000 or so clones, about 86% seen once.

This receptor was identified in an elderly woman with active COVID-19. The rearrangement links TRBV5-1 to TRBJ1-1; 8 positions match TRBD1. Sequences were obtained from peripheral blood. The CDR3 spells CASSPTDRGNTEAFF. DNA for the CDR3: TGCGCCAGCAGCCCGACCGACAGGGGGAACACTGAAGCTTTCTTT. The full variable domain, its missing parts supplied by reference TRBV5-1 and TRBJ1-1, is KAGVTQTPRYLIKTRGQQVTLSCSPISGHRSVSWYQQTPGQGLQFLFEYFSETQRNKGNFPGRFSGRQFSNSRSEMNVSTLELGDSALYLCASSPTDRGNTEAFFGQGTRLTVV.